Listed below are T cell receptor beta chains from one sample, sequenced in a study of T cell clones after liver transplantation. Sequenced by immunoSEQ multiplex PCR; TCRdb stores in-frame clones only, minus some. The sample has some 45,000 clones; 86% are singletons. Here the sequenced sample was CD4+ T cells from blood, taken 24 months after liver transplant. These receptors all stem from a human patient who received a liver transplant. Some T cells may possibly be graft donor cells. Both conserved end residues are part of each CDR3. The D gene is left open where the match is weak. Size tells how often a clone was seen (once, few, many) or the class of an expanded clone, and some rows leave it out.

>TRBV9|TRBD2|-|TRBJ2-4
TGTGCCAGCAGCGTAGGGGCAGGGCGGGAGATAGCCAAAAACATTCAGTACTTC
CASSVGAGREIAKNIQYF
>TRBV7-2|TRBD1|-|TRBJ1-2
TGTGCCAGCAGCAGACTGACAGGGGGAATCGCTGGCTACACCTTC
CASSRLTGGIAGYTF
>TRBV7-9|-|-|TRBJ1-5
TGTGCCAGCAGCCTTTCTTGGGGGGTCGGCAGCAATCAGCCCCAGCATTTT
CASSLSWGVGSNQPQHF
>TRBV18|TRBD1|once|TRBJ1-2
TGTGCCAGCTCACCCCCAGGGGGTCCAATCTATGGCTACACCTTC
CASSPPGGPIYGYTF
>TRBV6-1|-|few|TRBJ1-1
TGTGCCAGCAGTGAAGGGGGGGGACGGACTGAAGCTTTCTTT
CASSEGGGRTEAFF
>TRBV11-2|TRBD1|-|TRBJ2-2
TGTGCCAGCAGCTCGGACAGGGTACCCACCGGGGAGCTGTTTTTT
CASSSDRVPTGELFF
>TRBV19|-|-|TRBJ2-3
TGTGCCAGTAGTATCGGGGACGCGAGCACAGATACGCAGTATTTT
CASSIGDASTDTQYF
>TRBV7-9|-|-|TRBJ1-2
TGTGCCAGCAGCTTACCGGGAAGTGGCTACACCTTC
CASSLPGSGYTF
>TRBV11-3|-|-|TRBJ2-7
TGTGCCAGCAGCTCCGGGCAGGGCAGCTCCTACGAGCAGTACTTC
CASSSGQGSSYEQYF
>TRBV27|-|-|TRBJ1-4
TGTGCCAGCAGCCCTTGGGGGGGGTTTAATGAAAAACTGTTTTTT
CASSPWGGFNEKLFF
>TRBV15|-|-|TRBJ1-1
TGTGCCACCAGCAGAGACCTGGGAGGAGGGGCTTTCTTT
CATSRDLGGGAFF
>TRBV10-1|TRBD1|few|TRBJ2-5
TGCGCCAGCAGTGAGCCTAGGGACAGGGGATCCCAAGAGACCCAGTACTTC
CASSEPRDRGSQETQYF
>TRBV29-1|-|-|TRBJ2-5
TGCAGCGTAGGACGGCACCAAGAGACCCAGTACTTC
CSVGRHQETQYF
>TRBV27|-|-|TRBJ1-1
TGTGCCAGCAGTCTAGGACGGGGAATGGAGAACACTGAAGCTTTCTTT
CASSLGRGMENTEAFF
>TRBV7-2|-|-|TRBJ1-6
TGTGCCAGCAGCTTAGGGGGGGGTAATTCACCCCTCCACTTT
CASSLGGGNSPLHF
>TRBV7-2|TRBD1|-|TRBJ2-7
TGTGCCAGCAGCGACAGGGTTGACGAGCAGTACTTC
CASSDRVDEQYF
>TRBV21-1|-|-|TRBJ1-1
TGTGCCAGCAGCAACCAGGGGACTGAAGCTTTCTTT
CASSNQGTEAFF
>TRBV29-1|TRBD2|-|TRBJ2-7
TGCAGCGTGACCGGGACTAGCGCTTCCTACGAGCAGTACTTC
CSVTGTSASYEQYF
>TRBV5-4|TRBD1|-|TRBJ1-1
TGTGCCACCAGAGAAACAGGGGTGAACACTGAAGCTTTCTTT
CATRETGVNTEAFF
>TRBV5-1|-|-|TRBJ1-1
TGCGCCAGCAGCTTGTACCAGACTCTCATGAACACTGAAGCTTTCTTT
CASSLYQTLMNTEAFF
>TRBV19|TRBD1|once|TRBJ2-5
TGTGCCAGTAGGGCTCAGGGGGCGCGTGAGACCCAGTACTTC
CASRAQGARETQYF
>TRBV14|-|-|TRBJ1-4
TGTGCCAGCAGCCGGACGTACGGAATATCTAATGAAAAACTGTTTTTT
CASSRTYGISNEKLFF
>TRBV5-4|TRBD2|-|TRBJ2-7
TGTGCCAGCAGCAGAGTAGCGGGGGCCGAAGGGGACGAGCAGTACTTC
CASSRVAGAEGDEQYF
>TRBV15|TRBD2|-|TRBJ2-3
TGTGCCACCAGCACAAGGAGGACTAGCGGGGGGGCAGATACGCAGTATTTT
CATSTRRTSGGADTQYF